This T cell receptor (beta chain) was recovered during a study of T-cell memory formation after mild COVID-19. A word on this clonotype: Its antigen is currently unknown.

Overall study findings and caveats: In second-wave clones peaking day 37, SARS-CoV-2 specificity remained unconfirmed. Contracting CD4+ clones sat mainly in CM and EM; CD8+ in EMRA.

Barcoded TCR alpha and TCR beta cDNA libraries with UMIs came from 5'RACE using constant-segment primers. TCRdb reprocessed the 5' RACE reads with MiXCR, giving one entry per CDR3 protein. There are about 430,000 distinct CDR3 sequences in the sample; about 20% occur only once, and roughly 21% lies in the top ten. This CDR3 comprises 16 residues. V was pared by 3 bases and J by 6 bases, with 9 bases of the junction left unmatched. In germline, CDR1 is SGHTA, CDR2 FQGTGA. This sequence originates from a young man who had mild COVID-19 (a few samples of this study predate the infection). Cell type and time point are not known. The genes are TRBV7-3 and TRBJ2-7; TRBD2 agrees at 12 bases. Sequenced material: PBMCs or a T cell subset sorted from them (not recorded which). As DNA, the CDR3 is TGTGCCAGCAGCTTCCTCCCTAGCGGGGGGGCGACCGAGCAGTACTTC. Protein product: CASSFLPSGGATEQYF. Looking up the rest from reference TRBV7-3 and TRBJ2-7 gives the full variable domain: GAGVSQTPSNKVTEKGKYVELRCDPISGHTALYWYRQSLGQGPEFLIYFQGTGAADDSGLPNDRFFAVRPEGSVSTLKIQRTERGDSAVYLCASSFLPSGGATEQYFGPGTRLTVT.